The 32 T cell receptor beta chains given below trace back to one sample, sequenced in a study of blood T cells in healthy people across ages. For the second PCR, which ran for 7 to 11 cycles, a sample-barcoded 5' primer and a J-beta primer mix were used. TCRdb ran MiXCR on the 5' RACE reads and lists one entry per CDR3 protein. The sample consists of roughly 900,000 distinct CDR3 sequences, about 48% of them appearing once. Sequenced sample: blood. The receptor source for this set is a man younger than 40 in good health.

This clonotype has just one count. The chain joins TRBV29-1 to TRBJ2-5, with 8 bases that match TRBD2. V shed 7 bases and J 2 bases; nucleotides not matched to a gene: 9. This CDR3 has 14 amino acids. Germline V lookup: CDR1 SQVTM, CDR2 ANQGSEA. The CDR3 DNA reads as TGCAGCGGCCTCGGGGGGGCCTTTCAAGAGACCCAGTACTTC. Translated: CSGLGGAFQETQYF.

The chain recombines TRBV20-1 with TRBJ2-5; possibly TRBD2 for D (6 bases). Germline V gene lookup returns CDR1 DFQATT and CDR2 SNEGSKA (reference sequence). The CDR3 runs 15 residues. V lost 3 bases to trimming and J lost 5 bases, with 19 bases between them. The CDR3, as DNA: TGCAGTGCTAGCGTAGTGGGGCCGGGGGAGGAGACCCAGTACTTC. Protein: CSASVVGPGEETQYF.

The genes are TRBV6-5 and TRBJ2-5, with 14 bases matching TRBD2. CDR3 length: 17 residues. The ends lost 0 bases at V and 6 bases at J; junction bases unmatched: 6. The V gene's germline CDR1 is MNHEY and CDR2 SVGAGI. The CDR3 nucleotides are TGTGCCAGCAGTTACTCGACTAGCGGGGGGGCACTAAAGACCCAGTACTTC. It codes for CASSYSTSGGALKTQYF.

The V gene is TRBV5-1, the J gene TRBJ1-1; D uncertain. CDR1 is SGHRS, CDR2 YFSETQ, per germline. The CDR3 has 15 residues. Between the trimmed V and J ends, which lost 3 bases and 1 base, there was a span of 13 bases. The CDR3 coding sequence is TGCGCCAGCAGCTCTCTTGCACCGGAGAACACTGAAGCTTTCTTT. Its protein is CASSSLAPENTEAFF.

This clonotype was counted between two and nine times. The chain has TRBV5-1 and TRBJ2-3, with 7 bases aligning to TRBD1. V shed 0 bases, J shed 0 bases, and the junction held 4 bases outside the gene matches. The germline gives CDR1 SGHRS, CDR2 YFSETQ. The CDR3 spans 16 residues. The CDR3 coding sequence is TGCGCCAGCAGCTTGGTAGGGGGCGTGAGCACAGATACGCAGTATTTT. This encodes CASSLVGGVSTDTQYF.

J is TRBJ2-1 and V is TRBV27; 8 bases fit TRBD1. The CDR3 loop spans 15 amino acids. With V trimmed by 6 bases and J by 2 bases, 6 bases remained unmatched. Germline V lookup: CDR1 MNHEY, CDR2 SMNVEV (reference sequence). CDR3 nucleotides: TGTGCCAGCAGCCGCACAGGGGGTCCCTACAATGAGCAGTTCTTC. Translating it yields CASSRTGGPYNEQFF.

This chain uses TRBV7-9 with TRBJ2-2; the D gene is possibly TRBD1 (5 bases). V lost 2 bases, J lost 0 bases, and 7 bases lay in between. The germline V gene has CDR1 SEHNR and CDR2 FQNEAQ (reference sequence). CDR3 size: 15 residues. The CDR3 sequence: CASSLTDTNTGELFF. CDR3 sequence (DNA): TGTGCCAGCAGCTTAACGGACACGAACACCGGGGAGCTGTTTTTT. Full variable domain (rest looked up from reference TRBV7-9 and TRBJ2-2): DTGVSQNPRHKITKRGQNVTFRCDPISEHNRLYWYRQTLGQGPEFLTYFQNEAQLEKSRLLSDRFSAERPKGSFSTLEIQRTEQGDSAMYLCASSLTDTNTGELFFGEGSRLTVL.

Regarding this clonotype: The junction departs from germline at one end; a sequencing error may be responsible. This chain connects TRBV4-3 to TRBJ2-1; D is perhaps TRBD2 (5 bases). The CDR3 has 14 amino acids. CDR1 and CDR2 from the germline V gene are LGHNA and YSLEER. This CDR3 is CTSSQDGEGSEQFF. The CDR3 bases are TGCACCAGCAGCCAAGATGGAGAGGGCTCTGAGCAGTTCTTC.

The chain couples TRBV12-3 or TRBV12-4 to TRBJ1-3, with no clear D. Deletions cut 3 bases from V and 8 bases from J, with 14 bases between. There are 14 residues in the CDR3. DNA for the CDR3: TGTGCCAGCAGTTTGGTCCCGGGATTCGACACCATATATTTT. Translated: CASSLVPGFDTIYF.

This clonotype showed up just a few times. This sequence joins TRBV7-9 and TRBJ1-4; D is undetermined. V was shortened by 2 bases and J by 4 bases, with 5 bases between the two germline ends. Germline V gives CDR1 SEHNR, CDR2 FQNEAQ (reference sequence). CDR3 length: 13 residues. CDR3 sequence: CASSLPLNEKLFF. The CDR3 nucleotides read TGTGCCAGCAGCTTACCCCTTAATGAAAAACTGTTTTTT.

V is TRBV10-3 and J is TRBJ1-2, with no clear D. The length of the CDR3 is 14 residues. V lost 0 bases and J lost 2, with 7 bases in between. Germline V lookup: CDR1 ENHRY, CDR2 SYGVKD. CDR3 protein: CAISESETNYGYTF. CDR3 in DNA: TGTGCCATCAGTGAGTCAGAGACCAACTATGGCTACACCTTC.

The J gene is TRBJ2-7, the V gene TRBV13; no definite D call. Per the germline V gene, CDR1 is PRHDT and CDR2 is FYEKMQ (reference sequence). V was pared by 5 bases and J by 0 bases, with 11 bases between. The CDR3 length is 14 residues. CDR3 residues: CASSAPRSSYEQYF. As DNA, the CDR3 is TGTGCCAGCAGCGCCCCCAGAAGCTCCTACGAGCAGTACTTC.

This clonotype was observed a single time. V usage is TRBV9 and J usage is TRBJ2-7, with 10 bases lining up with TRBD1. The closer fit of TRBJ2-5 to the DNA end suggests the J call may be wrong. CDR1 and CDR2 (germline): SGDLS, YYNGEE. The CDR3 length is 15 residues. CDR3 bases: TGTGCCAGTAGTTCTGGACAGGGGGTCAGAGAGACCCAGTACTTC. Translating it yields CASSSGQGVRETQYF.

The chain uses TRBV9 and TRBJ2-1; 11 bases map to TRBD2. V shed 0 bases and J 4 bases; nucleotides not matched to a gene: 3. CDR1 SGDLS and CDR2 YYNGEE come from the germline V gene. The CDR3 consists of 16 residues. The CDR3 reads CASSVGASGGYNEQFF. DNA of the CDR3: TGTGCCAGCAGCGTAGGCGCTAGCGGGGGGTACAATGAGCAGTTCTTC. The full variable domain, with the rest looked up from reference TRBV9 and TRBJ2-1, is DSGVTQTPKHLITATGQRVTLRCSPRSGDLSVYWYQQSLDQGLQFLIQYYNGEERAKGNILERFSAQQFPDLHSELNLSSLELGDSALYFCASSVGASGGYNEQFFGPGTRLTVL.

The genes are TRBV4-1 and TRBJ1-4; weak D call: TRBD1 (6 bases). This CDR3 contains 18 residues. Germline CDR1 is MGHRA and CDR2 is YSYEKL. V lost 0 bases and J lost 0, with 14 bases in between. The CDR3 DNA reads TGCGCCAGCAGCCAAGAGGTCGTACAGGGTGCAACTAATGAAAAACTGTTTTTT. Amino acids: CASSQEVVQGATNEKLFF.

V and J are TRBV11-1 and TRBJ1-2; D is undetermined. Trimming left V 7 bases short and J 7 bases short, with 13 bases between. The CDR3 runs 12 residues. CDR1 SGHAT and CDR2 FQDESV come from the germline V gene (reference sequence). CDR3 nucleotides: TGTGCCAGCACTGATCGAGGATTTGGCTACACCTTC. Protein product: CASTDRGFGYTF.

V is TRBV4-1 and J is TRBJ1-2, with D hard to call. Trimming stripped 0 bases from V and 5 bases from J, with 13 bases between. This CDR3 comprises 15 residues. CDR1 and CDR2 from the germline V gene are MGHRA and YSYEKL. CDR3: CASSQEGSTVYGYTF. The CDR3 DNA follows: TGCGCCAGCAGCCAAGAGGGATCCACAGTGTATGGCTACACCTTC.

This clonotype has just a few counts. The chain uses TRBV7-9 and TRBJ2-1; D may be TRBD1 or TRBD2 (7 bases each). The CDR3 is 18 residues long. The V and J ends lost 1 base and 5 bases respectively, with 21 bases between them. Germline CDR1 and CDR2: SEHNR and FQNEAQ (reference sequence). CDR3 region: CASSLVWTTGEGNNEQFF. The CDR3 DNA reads TGTGCCAGCAGCTTAGTTTGGACAACAGGGGAGGGGAACAATGAGCAGTTCTTC.

Only a few counts were recorded for this clonotype. The genes are TRBV20-1 and TRBJ2-3, with TRBD1 identical over 10 bases. Germline CDR1 is DFQATT and CDR2 is SNEGSKA (reference sequence). This CDR3 comprises 16 residues. The ends lost 0 bases at V and 4 bases at J; junction bases unmatched: 7. This CDR3 reads CSARDFRQGAPDTQYF. The CDR3 coding sequence is TGCAGTGCTAGAGATTTTCGACAGGGGGCCCCAGATACGCAGTATTTT.

This sequence joins TRBV5-1 and TRBJ2-5; D remains unclear. The CDR3 runs to 15 residues. Germline V gene sequence: CDR1 SGHRS, CDR2 YFSETQ. The ends were cut back, 1 base at V and 3 bases at J, with 13 bases in the middle. CDR3 amino acids: CASSLRFNLKETQYF. DNA of the CDR3: TGCGCCAGCAGCTTGCGGTTTAACTTAAAAGAGACCCAGTACTTC.

For this clonotype: A read error may account for a junction end that differs from germline. V gene TRBV5-1 combines with J gene TRBJ2-1; no reliable D call. The CDR3 totals 13 residues. CDR1 and CDR2 from the germline V gene are SGHRS and YFSETQ. The CDR3, as DNA: TGCGCCAACAGCTCACTCCCAAACAATGAGCAGTTCTTC. Translating it yields CANSSLPNNEQFF.

The chain links TRBV7-2 to TRBJ2-3; no definite D call. CDR1 is SGHTA and CDR2 is FQGNSA in the germline V gene. The CDR3 is 14 residues long. V lost 5 bases to trimming and J lost 2 bases, with 11 bases between them. CDR3 coding DNA: TGTGCCAGCAGCGTCATGGGTGCCACAGATACGCAGTATTTT. This sequence encodes CASSVMGATDTQYF.

V and J are TRBV7-9 and TRBJ1-6; weak D call: TRBD1 (6 bases). V was shortened by 6 bases and J by 2 bases, with 14 bases between the two germline ends. CDR3 size: 16 residues. Germline V gene lookup returns CDR1 SEHNR and CDR2 FQNEAQ (reference sequence). The CDR3 nucleotides are TGTGCCAGCAGTATACCCGGGGGCGCCTATAATTCACCCCTCCACTTT. It specifies CASSIPGGAYNSPLHF.

V usage is TRBV29-1 and J usage is TRBJ2-7; no definite D call. Germline V gene sequence: CDR1 SQVTM, CDR2 ANQGSEA. Between the trimmed V and J ends, which lost 1 base and 5 bases, there was a span of 6 bases. CDR3 length equals 11 residues. This chain's CDR3 is CSVEVGNEQYF. CDR3 in DNA: TGCAGCGTTGAAGTTGGCAACGAGCAGTACTTC.

The chain carries TRBV2 and TRBJ1-5, with D possibly TRBD1 on 6 matching bases. Germline V gene lookup returns CDR1 SNHLY and CDR2 FYNNEI. Trimming took off 7 bases at V and 2 bases at J, with 12 bases between the two ends. CDR3 size: 14 residues. The CDR3 reads CASILDSGNQPQHF. Written as DNA, the CDR3 is TGTGCCAGCATCTTGGACAGCGGCAATCAGCCCCAGCATTTT.

This clonotype was seen more than once but under ten times. The chain joins TRBV2 to TRBJ1-1; D not resolved. This CDR3 has 14 amino acids. Germline CDR1 SNHLY, CDR2 FYNNEI. With 2 bases removed from V and 0 bases from J, the gap between germline ends came to 7 bases. CDR3 protein: CASSERWLNTEAFF. For the CDR3, the DNA is TGTGCCAGCAGTGAACGATGGTTGAACACTGAAGCTTTCTTT.

This clonotype was picked up a small number of times. J is TRBJ1-5 and V is TRBV20-1; TRBD1 matches 7 bases. The CDR3 has 14 amino acids. The junction had 7 bases not matched to a gene; V was cut back by 5 bases and J by 3 bases. Germline CDR1 is DFQATT and CDR2 is SNEGSKA (reference sequence). CDR3 nucleotides: TGCAGTGCTGTAGGAGGGACAGACAATCAGCCCCAGCATTTT. It encodes CSAVGGTDNQPQHF.

The rearrangement links TRBV29-1 to TRBJ1-5; the D gene is possibly TRBD1 (6 bases). Trimming left V 7 bases short and J 3 bases short, with 19 bases between. CDR1 SQVTM and CDR2 ANQGSEA come from the germline V gene. The CDR3 sequence is 15 residues long. The CDR3 DNA sequence: TGCAGCGCGTCAACCGGAGGGGGACCCAATCAGCCCCAGCATTTT. Translating gives CSASTGGGPNQPQHF. Looking up the rest from reference TRBV29-1 and TRBJ1-5 gives the full variable domain: SAVISQKPSRDICQRGTSLTIQCQVDSQVTMMFWYRQQPGQSLTLIATANQGSEATYESGFVIDKFPISRPNLTFSTLTVSNMSPEDSSIYLCSASTGGGPNQPQHFGDGTRLSIL.

This chain's CDR3 is CASSVAPGQGYEQYF. Written as DNA, the CDR3 is TGTGCCAGCAGCGTAGCCCCCGGACAGGGATACGAGCAGTACTTC. This rearrangement joins TRBV9 to TRBJ2-7; 8 bases align to TRBD1. The CDR3 is made up of 15 amino acids. J lost 4 bases, V lost 0 bases, and 6 bases had no gene match. Germline lookup yields CDR1 SGDLS and CDR2 YYNGEE.

The chain has TRBV12-3 or TRBV12-4 and TRBJ1-4, with D perhaps TRBD1 (6 bases). Trimming stripped 6 bases from V and 14 bases from J, with 19 bases between. This CDR3 contains 13 residues. CDR3 sequence reads: CASSSQGNGNLFF. The CDR3 DNA follows: TGTGCCAGCAGCTCCCAGGGGAACGGAAACCTGTTTTTT.

In its sample, this clonotype was seen a few times. This chain uses TRBV12-3 or TRBV12-4 with TRBJ1-2; tentative D call: TRBD1 (6 bases). The CDR3 is 15 residues long. Trimming cost V 5 bases and J 4 bases, with 17 bases left between them. The CDR3, as DNA: TGTGCCAGCAGTCAACCGACTACAGGGCCCTATGGCTACACCTTC. Translated: CASSQPTTGPYGYTF.

V is TRBV6-2 or TRBV6-3 and J is TRBJ1-2; D remains unclear. This CDR3 spans 17 amino acids. The germline V gene encodes CDR1 MNHEY and CDR2 SVGEGT. The V end was cut by 2 bases, the J end by 0 bases, with 16 bases between. CDR3 DNA: TGTGCCAGCAGTTACATCCCAGGAACACAAACTAACTATGGCTACACCTTC. It translates to CASSYIPGTQTNYGYTF.